This T cell receptor (beta chain) was retrieved from a study of T cell responses to AZD1222 COVID-19 vaccine. Sequencing was performed with immunoSEQ multiplex PCR; in TCRdb, only in-frame clones are kept and a portion is missing. The repertoire has some 180,000 clones, about 92% of them found once; the top ten carry less than 1.5%. Germline values: CDR1 SGHKS, CDR2 YYEKEE (reference sequence). The V end lost 4 bases, the J end lost 0 bases, and 19 bases lay between the germline ends. The CDR3 consists of 18 residues. V and J are TRBV5-5 and TRBJ2-2, with D perhaps TRBD1 (6 bases). The source is an adult in good health. Source: peripheral blood, taken on day 0 of AZD1222 vaccination. The CDR3 nucleotides are TGTGCCAGCAGCCCACCCCGGCAGGGGAAATCGAACACCGGGGAGCTGTTTTTT. Translating it yields CASSPPRQGKSNTGELFF.